The clone carrying this TCR beta chain was seen a handful of times. The data derive from a study of cytotoxic CD8 clonotypes in ibrutinib-treated CLL. The CDR3 length is 17 residues. V lost 0 bases, J lost 9 bases, and 24 bases lay in between. The germline V gene has CDR1 SGHDT and CDR2 YYEEEE. Generated by immunoSEQ multiplex PCR, the TCRdb table keeps only in-frame clones and is missing some. Of tens of thousands of clones listed, approximately 70% were seen once; the top ten hold roughly 12%. The TCR comes from a human donor with chronic lymphocytic leukemia. Sequenced here: PBMCs, sampled after 12 months of ibrutinib treatment. V is TRBV5-6 and J is TRBJ2-5; D is perhaps TRBD1 (6 bases). CDR3 in DNA: TGTGCCAGCAGCTTGGACGTGACAGGCCTGTCCCGGGTGGCCCAGTACTTC. Protein product: CASSLDVTGLSRVAQYF.